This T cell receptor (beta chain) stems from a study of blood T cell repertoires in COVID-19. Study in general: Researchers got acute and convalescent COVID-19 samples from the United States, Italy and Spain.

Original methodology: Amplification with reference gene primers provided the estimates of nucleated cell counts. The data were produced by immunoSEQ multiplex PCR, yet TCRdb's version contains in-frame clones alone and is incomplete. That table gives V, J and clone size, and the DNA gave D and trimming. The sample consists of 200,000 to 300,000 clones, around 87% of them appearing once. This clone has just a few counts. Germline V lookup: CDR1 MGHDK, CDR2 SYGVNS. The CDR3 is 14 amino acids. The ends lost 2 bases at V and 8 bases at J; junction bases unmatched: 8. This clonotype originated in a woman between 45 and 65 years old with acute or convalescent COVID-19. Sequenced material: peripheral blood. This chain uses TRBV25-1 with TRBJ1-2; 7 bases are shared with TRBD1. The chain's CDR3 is CASSEGGWDSGYTF. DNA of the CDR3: TGTGCCAGCAGTGAAGGGGGGTGGGACAGCGGCTACACCTTC.